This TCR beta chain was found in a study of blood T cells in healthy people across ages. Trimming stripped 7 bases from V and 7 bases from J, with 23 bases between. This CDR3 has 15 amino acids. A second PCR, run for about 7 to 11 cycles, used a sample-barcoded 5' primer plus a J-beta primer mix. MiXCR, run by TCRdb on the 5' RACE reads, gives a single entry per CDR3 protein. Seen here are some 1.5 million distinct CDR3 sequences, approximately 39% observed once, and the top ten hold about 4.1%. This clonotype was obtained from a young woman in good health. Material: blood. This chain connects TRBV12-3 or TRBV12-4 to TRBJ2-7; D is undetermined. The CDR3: CASKFSPSSYNEQYF. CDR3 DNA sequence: TGTGCCAGCAAATTTAGTCCCAGCTCCTACAATGAGCAGTACTTC.